This T cell receptor (beta chain) was observed in a study of CD8 T cells in ankylosing spondylitis. This CDR3 comprises 18 residues. From germline, CDR1 is LGHNA and CDR2 YNFKEQ. Trimming at V came to 0 bases and at J to 1 base, leaving 8 bases not matched to a gene. This clonotype was counted between two and nine times. MiXCR, applied by TCRdb to the 5' RACE reads, yields one record per CDR3 protein. The sample contains a few hundred thousand distinct CDR3 sequences, 15% to 25% of which appear only once. The sequencing sample was made of blood, either unsorted or a sorted T cell fraction (not recorded which). The clonotype comes from a male donor with ankylosing spondylitis or in good health (not recorded which). The chain combines TRBV4-2 with TRBJ2-1; 8 bases map to TRBD2. The CDR3 bases are TGTGCCAGCAGCCAAGATGAGGGAAGCGGGAGATCCTACAATGAGCAGTTCTTC. Protein product: CASSQDEGSGRSYNEQFF.